The clone carrying this T cell receptor beta chain has just a few counts. Its antigen is unknown. The sample is drawn from a study of CD8+ T cells in alopecia areata. Study-level findings and limits: Sequence data from scalp samples additionally include resident alphabeta T cells of normal skin. Many of the expanded lesional clones endured in scalp and blood while on tofacitinib. Tofacitinib significantly reduced both scalp clonality and expanded CD8+ clones among the top 100.

The treatment here: oral pan-JAK inhibitor, 5-10 mg twice daily. CD4+ and CD8+ T cells were sorted from PBMCs. Extraction of RNA preceded its reverse transcription into cDNA, which served as the sequencing template. Measured with immunoSEQ multiplex PCR; TCRdb has only the in-frame clones, and not every one. The table records approximately 210,000 clones, approximately 57% of them present only once. Germline values: CDR1 SGHRS, CDR2 YFSETQ. This CDR3 has 14 amino acids. With 0 bases clipped from V and 7 bases from J, the junction kept 6 bases outside the gene matches. Sequenced here: CD4+ T cells sorted from blood, sampled at week 24, from a patient treated with tofacitinib. V usage is TRBV5-1 and J usage is TRBJ1-1; 7 bases are shared with TRBD1. The TCR comes from a human donor with alopecia areata. In DNA, the CDR3 is TGCGCCAGCAGCTTGGCACAGGGGAGGGTTGAAGCTTTCTTT. It specifies CASSLAQGRVEAFF.